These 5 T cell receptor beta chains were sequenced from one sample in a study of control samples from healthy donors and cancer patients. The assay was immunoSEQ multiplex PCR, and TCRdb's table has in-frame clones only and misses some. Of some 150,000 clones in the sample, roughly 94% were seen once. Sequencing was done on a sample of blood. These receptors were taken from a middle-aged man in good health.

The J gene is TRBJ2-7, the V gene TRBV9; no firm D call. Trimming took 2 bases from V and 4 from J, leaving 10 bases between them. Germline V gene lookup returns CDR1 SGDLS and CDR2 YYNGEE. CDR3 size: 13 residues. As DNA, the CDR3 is TGTGCCAGCAGCGTGGACGGCCCTTACGAGCAGTACTTC. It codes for CASSVDGPYEQYF.

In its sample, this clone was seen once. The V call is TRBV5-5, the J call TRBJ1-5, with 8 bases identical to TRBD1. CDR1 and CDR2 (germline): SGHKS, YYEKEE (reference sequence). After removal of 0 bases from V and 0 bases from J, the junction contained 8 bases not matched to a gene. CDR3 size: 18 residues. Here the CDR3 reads CASSLAGTGFLSNQPQHF. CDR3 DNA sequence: TGTGCCAGCAGCTTGGCCGGGACAGGTTTTCTTAGCAATCAGCCCCAGCATTTT.

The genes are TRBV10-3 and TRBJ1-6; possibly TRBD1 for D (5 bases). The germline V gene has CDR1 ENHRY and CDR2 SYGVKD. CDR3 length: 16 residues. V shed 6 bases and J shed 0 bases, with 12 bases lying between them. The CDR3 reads CAISGDRSSYNSPLHF. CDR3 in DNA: TGTGCCATCAGCGGCGACAGAAGCTCCTATAATTCACCCCTCCACTTT.

The CDR3 sequence is CASRGPWTGGRTDQPQHF. The CDR3 nucleotides are TGTGCCAGTAGGGGGCCGTGGACAGGGGGCCGCACAGATCAGCCCCAGCATTTT. The chain is built from TRBV19 and TRBJ1-5, with 11 bases lining up with TRBD1. CDR1 LNHDA and CDR2 SQIVND come from the germline V gene (reference sequence). V lost 6 bases, J lost 5 bases, and 15 bases stayed unmatched. CDR3 length: 18 amino acids.

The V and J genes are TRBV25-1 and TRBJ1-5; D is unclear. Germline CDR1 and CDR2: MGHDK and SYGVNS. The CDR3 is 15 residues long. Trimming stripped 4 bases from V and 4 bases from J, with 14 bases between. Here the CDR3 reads CASSGSGPDNQPQHF. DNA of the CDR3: TGTGCCAGCAGTGGGTCCGGACCGGATAATCAGCCCCAGCATTTT.